This T cell receptor (beta chain) is drawn from a study of shared clonotypes between healthy human individuals. A CD45RA+ naive subset and a CD45RA-negative memory subset were split from CD4+ cells. Study-wide points: Naive subsets generally exceeded memory subsets in estimated richness.

Germline trimming cut 0 bases from V and 1 base from J; bases unmatched to any gene: 16. The CDR3 totals 22 residues. Germline V CDR1 and CDR2: LGHNA, YSLEER. On this clone: Its antigen remains unidentified.

TCRdb's copy holds only in-frame clones and misses some; the assay was immunoSEQ multiplex PCR. The sample has millions of clones, 90% to 95% seen once. J is TRBJ2-1 and V is TRBV4-3; 12 bases line up with TRBD2. This clonotype was obtained from a man between 18 and 35 years old in good health. Sequencing was done on a sample of naive CD4+ T cells sorted from blood. Stated subset: CD45RA+ positively selected. The CDR3 coding sequence is TGCGCCAGCAGCCAAGAGAGTCAGGGCTACCTAGCGGGAGGGCCTTCCTACAATGAGCAGTTCTTC. This gives the protein CASSQESQGYLAGGPSYNEQFF.